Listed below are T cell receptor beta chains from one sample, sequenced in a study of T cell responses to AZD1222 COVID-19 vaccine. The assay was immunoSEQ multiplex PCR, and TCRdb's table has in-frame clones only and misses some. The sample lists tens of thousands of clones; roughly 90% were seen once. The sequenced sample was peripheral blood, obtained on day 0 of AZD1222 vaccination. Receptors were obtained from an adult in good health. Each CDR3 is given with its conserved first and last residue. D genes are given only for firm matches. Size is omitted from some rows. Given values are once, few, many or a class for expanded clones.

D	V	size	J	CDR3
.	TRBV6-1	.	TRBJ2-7	CASSEVGVGPYEQYF
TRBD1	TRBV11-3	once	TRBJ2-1	CASERGLEQFF
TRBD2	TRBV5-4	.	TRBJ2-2	CASSPVGAGAQNTGELFF
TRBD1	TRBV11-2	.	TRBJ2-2	CASSLVDRYTSWGELFF
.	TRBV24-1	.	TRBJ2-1	CATSDFRGWNNEQFF
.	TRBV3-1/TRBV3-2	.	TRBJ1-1	CASSQGQNTEAFF
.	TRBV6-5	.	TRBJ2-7	CASSDSTGAYEQYF
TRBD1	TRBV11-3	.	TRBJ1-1	CASSAGQGVNTEAFF
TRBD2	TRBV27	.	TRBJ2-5	CASSMRLAGDLVGETQYF
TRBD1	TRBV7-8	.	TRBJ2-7	CASSPGTGVGEQYF
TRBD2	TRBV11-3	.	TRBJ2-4	CASSPGLALDFGAKNIQYF
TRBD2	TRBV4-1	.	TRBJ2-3	CASSQDLTSGFTDTQYF
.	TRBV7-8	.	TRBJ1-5	CASAGGADQPQHF
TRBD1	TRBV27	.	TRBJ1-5	CASSRAGTGPGGDQPQHF
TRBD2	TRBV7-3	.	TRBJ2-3	CASSSYSGGPTDTQYF
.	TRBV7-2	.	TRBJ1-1	CASSLGGRPEAFF
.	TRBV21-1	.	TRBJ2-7	CASSDPGLAGGLFSYEQYF
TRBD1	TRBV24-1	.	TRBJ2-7	CATSVTGGGYEQYF
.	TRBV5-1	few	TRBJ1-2	CASSLAQGSYGYTF
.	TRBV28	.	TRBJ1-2	CASSLWGESYGYTF
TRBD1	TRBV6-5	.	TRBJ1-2	CASREDRGLGGYTF
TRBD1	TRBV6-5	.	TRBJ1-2	CASSDREGGYTF
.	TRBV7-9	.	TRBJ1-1	CASSFGGLDEAFF
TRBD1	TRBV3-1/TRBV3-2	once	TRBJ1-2	CASSHWDRGANYGYTF
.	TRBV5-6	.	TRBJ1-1	CASSLFGFNTEAFF
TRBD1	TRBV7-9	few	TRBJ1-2	CASSLGTGTGDGYTF
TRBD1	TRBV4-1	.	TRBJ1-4	CASSQGRQGSRKLFF
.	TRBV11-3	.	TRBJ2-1	CASSHPRGGGSYNEQFF
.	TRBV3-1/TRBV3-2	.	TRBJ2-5	CASSQPGLPRTQYF
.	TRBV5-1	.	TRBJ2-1	CASSPIPRGNEQFF
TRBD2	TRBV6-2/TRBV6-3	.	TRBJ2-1	CASSPRLAGEQFF
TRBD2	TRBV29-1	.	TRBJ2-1	CSGIPFGLAGTYNEQFF
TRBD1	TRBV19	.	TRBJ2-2	CASSRGGGRTGELFF
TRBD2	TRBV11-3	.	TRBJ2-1	CATSGTSVNEQFF
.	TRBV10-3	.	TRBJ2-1	CAISESGNEQFF
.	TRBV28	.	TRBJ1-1	CASSLTGMNTEAFF
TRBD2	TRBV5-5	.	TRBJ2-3	CASSLTSGITDTQYF
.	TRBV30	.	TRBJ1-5	CAWSVSPGMASQPQHF
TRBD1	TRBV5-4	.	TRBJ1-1	CARGQGGDTEAFF
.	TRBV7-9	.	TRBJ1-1	CASSLVNTEAFF
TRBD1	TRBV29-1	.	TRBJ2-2	CSAGQGKNTGELFF
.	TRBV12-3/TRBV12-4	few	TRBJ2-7	CASSLVVRDEQYF
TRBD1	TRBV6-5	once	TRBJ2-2	CAIRGQADTGELFF
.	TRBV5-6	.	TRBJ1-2	CASSSSKDDYGYTF
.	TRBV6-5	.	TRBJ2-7	CASSLQFDYEQYF
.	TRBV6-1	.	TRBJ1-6	CASSEPRGLHF
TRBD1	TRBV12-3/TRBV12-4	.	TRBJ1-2	CASSSTGTGYTF
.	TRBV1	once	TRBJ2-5	CTSSQSRILTGVLQETQYF
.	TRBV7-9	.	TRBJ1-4	CASSDQGRGASNEKLFF
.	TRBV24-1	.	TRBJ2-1	CATTDSNNEQFF